These 7 T cell receptor beta chains came from one sample sequenced in a study of blood T cell repertoires in COVID-19. Some clones are missing from TCRdb's copy, which holds only in-frame ones; the method was immunoSEQ multiplex PCR. The sample lists more than 150,000 clones; about 90% were seen once. The sample was peripheral blood. The receptors here all came from a man between 70 and 80 years old with active or convalescent COVID-19.

DNA for the CDR3: TGTGCCAGCAGCTGGCTGACAGGGGTTGGAAACACCATATATTTT. It is translated as CASSWLTGVGNTIYF. V is TRBV5-8 and J is TRBJ1-3; 8 bases align to TRBD1. This CDR3 contains 15 residues. Germline V gene sequence: CDR1 SGHTS, CDR2 YDEGEE. The trim removed 3 bases at V and 3 bases at J, leaving 5 bases unmatched.

V usage is TRBV6-5 and J usage is TRBJ1-1, with TRBD1 matching over 9 bases. The germline V gene has CDR1 MNHEY and CDR2 SVGAGI. The CDR3 has 15 amino acids. The trim removed 5 bases at V and 0 bases at J, leaving 4 bases unmatched. For the CDR3, the DNA is TGTGCCAGCAGTCGGACAGGGGACATGAACACTGAAGCTTTCTTT. Protein sequence: CASSRTGDMNTEAFF.

The J gene is TRBJ1-4, the V gene TRBV18; D uncertain. Germline-derived CDR1 and CDR2 are KGHSH and LQKENI. Trimming took 2 bases from V and 3 from J, leaving 16 bases between them. The CDR3 is 17 amino acids. The CDR3 protein is CASSPSPFGSPNEKLFF. CDR3 coding DNA: TGTGCCAGCTCACCAAGCCCTTTCGGGAGCCCTAATGAAAAACTGTTTTTT.

Points on this clone: In the same sample, other DNA sequences code for this CDR3. The chain links TRBV2 to TRBJ1-2; 8 nucleotides align to TRBD1. CDR1 is SNHLY, CDR2 FYNNEI, per germline. This CDR3 comprises 13 residues. The V segment lost 7 bases and the J segment 4 bases; nucleotides outside the gene matches: 5. For the CDR3, the DNA is TGTGCCAGCATTCGAACAGGGGGCTATGGCTACACCTTC. This encodes CASIRTGGYGYTF.

The chain employs TRBV5-1 and TRBJ1-1, with D possibly TRBD1 on 6 matching bases. Germline loops: CDR1 SGHRS, CDR2 YFSETQ. This CDR3 contains 14 residues. Trimming stripped 0 bases from V and 4 bases from J, with 10 bases between. CDR3 in DNA: TGCGCCAGCAGCTTGGGGGGACAATTCACTGAAGCTTTCTTT. This encodes CASSLGGQFTEAFF.

The genes are TRBV5-1 and TRBJ2-7; D remains unclear. The germline CDR1 and CDR2 sequences are SGHRS and YFSETQ. The V end was cut by 1 base, the J end by 2 bases, with 7 bases between. The CDR3 totals 13 residues. CDR3 in amino acids: CASSLTDPYEQYF. The DNA of the CDR3 is TGCGCCAGCAGCTTGACAGACCCCTACGAGCAGTACTTC.

V and J are TRBV2 and TRBJ2-1, with 8 bases that match TRBD1. CDR1 and CDR2 (germline): SNHLY, FYNNEI. V shed 5 bases, J shed 4 bases, and the junction held 7 bases outside the gene matches. The CDR3 loop spans 15 amino acids. The chain's CDR3 is CASSSLGQEYNEQFF. CDR3 nucleotide sequence: TGTGCCAGCAGTAGTTTGGGACAGGAGTACAATGAGCAGTTCTTC.